The rows below give T cell receptor beta chains drawn from one sample of a study of cytomegalovirus exposure and HLA in healthy donors. Generated by immunoSEQ multiplex PCR, the TCRdb table keeps only in-frame clones and is missing some. The sample includes about 150,000 clones, about 80% of them seen just once. Input material: PBMCs. Every receptor here comes from a woman in her forties or fifties in good health and CMV-seropositive. Each CDR3 is given with its conserved first and last residue. The D gene is left open where the match is weak. Clone size is stated in some rows and not others, as once, few, many or a class when expanded.

J: TRBJ2-3
V: TRBV5-1
D: TRBD2
size: .
CDR3: CASSYGLGDSTDTQYF
DNA: TGCGCCAGCAGCTACGGACTAGGGGATAGCACAGATACGCAGTATTTT

J: TRBJ1-3
V: TRBV30
D: .
size: .
CDR3: CAWSFGNTNSGNTIYF
DNA: TGTGCCTGGAGTTTCGGGAACACCAACTCTGGAAACACCATATATTTT

J: TRBJ1-5
V: TRBV6-6
D: TRBD1
size: .
CDR3: CASSYLGTGGNQPQHF
DNA: TGTGCCAGCAGTTACCTTGGGACAGGGGGCAATCAGCCCCAGCATTTT

J: TRBJ2-7
V: TRBV27
D: TRBD2
size: .
CDR3: CASSALGGIYEQYF
DNA: TGTGCCAGCTCTGCCTTGGGAGGGATCTACGAGCAGTACTTC

J: TRBJ2-3
V: TRBV19
D: .
size: .
CDR3: CATQDSRGTDTQYF
DNA: TGTGCCACCCAAGACAGTAGAGGCACAGATACGCAGTATTTT

J: TRBJ1-1
V: TRBV6-5
D: .
size: .
CDR3: CASCELKMNTEAFF
DNA: TGTGCCAGCTGCGAATTAAAAATGAACACTGAAGCTTTCTTT

J: TRBJ2-1
V: TRBV19
D: TRBD2
size: .
CDR3: CASTATQTSGGNEQFF
DNA: TGTGCCAGTACCGCGACCCAGACTAGCGGGGGTAATGAGCAGTTCTTC

J: TRBJ2-7
V: TRBV30
D: .
size: .
CDR3: CAWSGGNYYEQYF
DNA: TGTGCCTGGAGTGGAGGGAACTACTACGAGCAGTACTTC

J: TRBJ1-1
V: TRBV28
D: .
size: .
CDR3: CASSFVGLNTEAFF
DNA: TGTGCCAGCAGTTTTGTGGGCCTAAACACTGAAGCTTTCTTT

J: TRBJ1-3
V: TRBV19
D: TRBD1
size: .
CDR3: CASSLGTDGNTIYF
DNA: TGTGCCAGTAGTCTCGGGACAGATGGAAACACCATATATTTT

J: TRBJ1-4
V: TRBV19
D: .
size: .
CDR3: CASSIIQDNEKLFF
DNA: TGTGCCAGTAGTATAATACAAGATAATGAAAAACTGTTTTTT

J: TRBJ2-7
V: TRBV30
D: .
size: .
CDR3: CAWSGQSYEQYF
DNA: TGTGCCTGGAGTGGACAGTCCTACGAGCAGTACTTC

J: TRBJ1-2
V: TRBV28
D: TRBD1
size: .
CDR3: CASSLGVEGASGYTF
DNA: TGTGCCAGCAGTTTGGGGGTGGAGGGGGCAAGTGGCTACACCTTC

J: TRBJ1-6
V: TRBV27
D: .
size: .
CDR3: CASSFRGRMDSPLHF
DNA: TGTGCCAGCAGTTTCCGAGGGCGTATGGATTCACCCCTCCACTTT

J: TRBJ2-2
V: TRBV7-2
D: .
size: .
CDR3: CASSPGHYTGELFF
DNA: TGTGCCAGCAGCCCCGGACACTACACCGGGGAGCTGTTTTTT

J: TRBJ1-4
V: TRBV9
D: .
size: .
CDR3: CASSAGKITTNEKLFF
DNA: TGTGCCAGCAGCGCAGGGAAGATTACAACTAATGAAAAACTGTTTTTT

J: TRBJ1-6
V: TRBV13
D: .
size: .
CDR3: CASSKQSPNNSPLHF
DNA: TGTGCCAGCAGCAAACAGAGTCCTAATAATTCACCCCTCCACTTT

J: TRBJ1-3
V: TRBV9
D: .
size: .
CDR3: CASSRKPNTDLSGNTIYF
DNA: TGTGCCAGCAGCAGAAAGCCTAACACAGACCTCTCTGGAAACACCATATATTTT

J: TRBJ1-1
V: TRBV7-9
D: .
size: once
CDR3: CASSLGQGNTEAFF
DNA: TGTGCCAGCAGCTTAGGGCAGGGGAACACTGAAGCTTTCTTT

J: TRBJ1-1
V: TRBV30
D: .
size: .
CDR3: CAWSVQNSEAFF
DNA: TGTGCCTGGAGTGTACAAAACAGTGAAGCTTTCTTT

J: TRBJ2-3
V: TRBV29-1
D: TRBD2
size: .
CDR3: CSVQGLQNTDTQYF
DNA: TGCAGCGTCCAGGGACTACAAAACACAGATACGCAGTATTTT

J: TRBJ1-2
V: TRBV14
D: TRBD1
size: .
CDR3: CASSQEKVRGEANYGYTF
DNA: TGTGCCAGCAGCCAAGAGAAGGTCAGGGGGGAAGCTAACTATGGCTACACCTTC

J: TRBJ2-3
V: TRBV7-2
D: TRBD2
size: .
CDR3: CASSKRLAGDTDTQYF
DNA: TGTGCCAGCAGCAAACGACTAGCGGGGGACACAGATACGCAGTATTTT

J: TRBJ1-2
V: TRBV19
D: TRBD1
size: .
CDR3: CATRTGGHGYTF
DNA: TGTGCCACCCGGACAGGGGGGCATGGCTACACCTTC

J: TRBJ1-2
V: TRBV6-5
D: .
size: .
CDR3: CASSYSTNYGYTF
DNA: TGTGCCAGCAGTTACTCAACAAACTATGGCTACACCTTC

J: TRBJ2-1
V: TRBV7-9
D: TRBD2
size: few
CDR3: CASSLSTSGGSNEQFF
DNA: TGTGCCAGCAGCTTGAGCACTAGCGGGGGTTCTAATGAGCAGTTCTTC

J: TRBJ1-1
V: TRBV19
D: .
size: few
CDR3: CASSMNRGTEAFF
DNA: TGTGCCAGTAGTATGAACCGGGGCACTGAAGCTTTCTTT

J: TRBJ2-7
V: TRBV30
D: .
size: .
CDR3: CAWSVGQPLEQYF
DNA: TGTGCCTGGAGTGTCGGACAGCCGCTGGAGCAGTACTTC

J: TRBJ2-7
V: TRBV2
D: TRBD1
size: .
CDR3: CASRPGQGSSYEQYF
DNA: TGTGCCAGCAGGCCGGGACAGGGGAGCTCCTACGAGCAGTACTTC

J: TRBJ1-2
V: TRBV18
D: .
size: .
CDR3: CASSPTQTAYTF
DNA: TGTGCCAGCTCACCGACCCAGACAGCCTACACCTTC

J: TRBJ2-3
V: TRBV5-1
D: .
size: .
CDR3: CASSYGGQTRDTQYF
DNA: TGCGCCAGCAGCTACGGGGGGCAGACCCGAGATACGCAGTATTTT

J: TRBJ1-2
V: TRBV28
D: TRBD1
size: few
CDR3: CASRKDRDYGYTF
DNA: TGTGCCAGCAGAAAGGACAGGGACTATGGCTACACCTTC

J: TRBJ2-3
V: TRBV4-2
D: TRBD2
size: few
CDR3: CASSQLSSGPDTQYF
DNA: TGTGCCAGCAGCCAACTATCTAGCGGCCCAGATACTCAGTATTTT

J: TRBJ2-7
V: TRBV27
D: .
size: .
CDR3: CASSFRGYEQYF
DNA: TGTGCCAGCAGTTTCCGGGGTTACGAGCAGTACTTC

J: TRBJ1-5
V: TRBV5-6
D: .
size: once
CDR3: CASSLYGSDNQPQHF
DNA: TGTGCCAGCAGCTTGTATGGCAGCGACAATCAGCCCCAGCATTTT

J: TRBJ2-7
V: TRBV11-2
D: .
size: .
CDR3: CASSFLSGGSSYEQYF
DNA: TGTGCCAGCAGCTTCTTATCAGGGGGGAGCTCCTACGAGCAGTACTTC

J: TRBJ2-7
V: TRBV5-1
D: TRBD1
size: .
CDR3: CASSTPGQGRYEQYF
DNA: TGCGCCAGCAGCACCCCGGGACAGGGGCGCTACGAGCAGTACTTC

J: TRBJ2-5
V: TRBV4-2
D: TRBD1
size: .
CDR3: CASSQFPGTGDQTQYF
DNA: TGTGCCAGCAGCCAGTTTCCCGGGACAGGCGATCAGACCCAGTACTTC

J: TRBJ2-3
V: TRBV5-1
D: .
size: once
CDR3: CASSITDTQYF
DNA: TGCGCCAGCTCAATTACAGATACGCAGTATTTT

J: TRBJ2-1
V: TRBV4-3
D: TRBD1
size: once
CDR3: CASSQDQWTGYNEQFF
DNA: TGCGCCAGCAGCCAAGATCAATGGACAGGGTACAATGAGCAGTTCTTC